The 19 T cell receptor beta chains given below trace back to one sample, sequenced in a study of blood T cell repertoires in COVID-19. Sequencing was performed with immunoSEQ multiplex PCR; in TCRdb, only in-frame clones are kept and a portion is missing. Altogether 150,000 to 200,000 clones are present, about nine tenths being singletons, with the ten largest covering roughly 9%. The sample taken for sequencing was PBMCs or T cells enriched from blood (not recorded which). The source of these receptors is a woman aged 18-30 years who had recovered from COVID-19.

V is TRBV28 and J is TRBJ1-2; D possibly corresponds to TRBD1 (5 bases). This CDR3 has 14 amino acids. Germline-derived CDR1 and CDR2 are MDHEN and SYDVKM. Trimming left V 5 bases short and J 4 bases short, with 14 bases between. The CDR3 coding sequence is TGTGCCAGCAGTCCGAACAGGTTAGGCTATGGCTACACCTTC. Translation: CASSPNRLGYGYTF.

The chain recombines TRBV19 with TRBJ1-2, with TRBD1 identical over 8 bases. Trimming took 4 bases from V and 4 from J; bases not matched to a gene: 5. Germline CDR1 LNHDA, CDR2 SQIVND (reference sequence). The CDR3 totals 14 residues. Here the CDR3 reads CASSTGQGLYGYTF. CDR3 bases: TGTGCCAGTAGTACCGGACAGGGTCTCTATGGCTACACCTTC.

The CDR3 protein is CASRTSGSYNEQFF. CDR3 DNA sequence: TGTGCCAGCAGGACTAGCGGCTCCTACAATGAGCAGTTCTTC. The chain combines TRBV6-6 with TRBJ2-1; 9 bases are shared with TRBD2. There are 14 residues in the CDR3. Losses at the gene ends were 6 bases for V and 0 bases for J; bases not matched to a gene: 0. Germline V gene lookup returns CDR1 MNHNY and CDR2 SVGAGI (reference sequence).

The chain recombines TRBV20-1 with TRBJ1-3, with a tentative D call TRBD1 (5 bases). The CDR3 covers 12 residues. Germline loops: CDR1 DFQATT, CDR2 SNEGSKA (reference sequence). Trimming cost V 3 bases and J 8 bases, with 11 bases left between them. Here the CDR3 reads CSASEEGHTIYF. The CDR3 nucleotides are TGCAGTGCTAGTGAGGAGGGGCACACCATATATTTT.

This clone was counted between two and nine times. The rearrangement links TRBV4-2 to TRBJ2-7, with TRBD2 as a possible D gene (6 bases). The CDR3 is 17 amino acids. The V and J ends lost 0 bases and 0 bases respectively, with 15 bases between them. The germline V gene encodes CDR1 LGHNA and CDR2 YNFKEQ. Written as DNA, the CDR3 is TGTGCCAGCAGCCAAGAATCTCTAGCGTTCAGCTCCTACGAGCAGTACTTC. Translating it yields CASSQESLAFSSYEQYF.

The genes are TRBV11-3 and TRBJ2-1; 8 positions match TRBD2. The trim removed 5 bases at V and 6 bases at J, leaving 6 bases unmatched. CDR1 is SGHNT and CDR2 is YENEEA in the germline V gene. The CDR3 runs 14 residues. The CDR3 nucleotides read TGTGCCAGCAGCGGCCGTGGACTAGCCAATGAGCAGTTCTTC. Encoded protein: CASSGRGLANEQFF.

The J gene is TRBJ1-3, the V gene TRBV2; 7 nucleotides agree with TRBD1. This CDR3 has 15 residues. Germline loops: CDR1 SNHLY, CDR2 FYNNEI. After removal of 1 base from V and 2 bases from J, the junction contained 2 bases not matched to a gene. CDR3 loop: CASSEETGTGNTIYF. CDR3 sequence (DNA): TGTGCCAGCAGTGAAGAGACAGGGACTGGAAACACCATATATTTT.

This rearrangement joins TRBV6-5 to TRBJ1-5; 9 bases are a match to TRBD1. CDR1 is MNHEY, CDR2 SVGAGI, per germline. V gave up 6 bases and J gave up 7 bases; unmatched junction bases: 10. CDR3 length: 15 residues. CDR3 nucleotide sequence: TGTGCCAGCAGAGACTCACAGGGGGCTAGACAGCCCCAGCATTTT. Its protein product is CASRDSQGARQPQHF.

V gene TRBV5-1 combines with J gene TRBJ2-2; the match to TRBD2 covers 7 bases. The germline CDR1 and CDR2 sequences are SGHRS and YFSETQ. The V and J ends lost 3 bases and 0 bases, in that order; junction bases with no gene match: 2. This CDR3 is built from 15 residues. This CDR3 reads CASSSAGANTGELFF. The CDR3 nucleotides are TGCGCCAGCAGCTCCGCGGGGGCGAACACCGGGGAGCTGTTTTTT.

The chain couples TRBV30 to TRBJ2-2; TRBD2 is a possible D gene (6 bases). The CDR3 contains 14 residues. The germline V gene has CDR1 GTSNPN and CDR2 SVGIG (reference sequence). The V end was cut by 4 bases, the J end by 1 base, with 10 bases between. As DNA, the CDR3 is TGTGCCTGGACCTGGGGAGGGAACACCGGGGAGCTGTTTTTT. The encoded protein is CAWTWGGNTGELFF.

The chain joins TRBV5-1 to TRBJ2-1; 8 positions agree with TRBD1. The length of the CDR3 is 15 residues. V gave up 4 bases and J gave up 7 bases; unmatched junction bases: 10. Germline CDR1 is SGHRS and CDR2 is YFSETQ. CDR3 in DNA: TGCGCCAGCAGCCCCAGGACAGGGACCCTGAATGAGCAGTTCTTC. It codes for CASSPRTGTLNEQFF.

The chain joins TRBV23-1 to TRBJ1-1; D gene unclear. TRBV23-1 is treated as an ORF (open reading frame) with a function not yet certain. The CDR3 length is 17 residues. Trimming removed 0 bases at V and 0 bases at J, with 14 bases between. CDR3 sequence: CASSQSKVPGMNTEAFF. CDR3 DNA: TGCGCCAGCAGTCAATCGAAAGTACCGGGGATGAACACTGAAGCTTTCTTT.

In nucleotides, the CDR3 is TGCGCCAGCAGTGAGCAGGGGGGTGGTCAGCCCCAGCATTTT. This sequence encodes CASSEQGGGQPQHF. The V and J genes are TRBV10-2 and TRBJ1-5, with 7 bases fitting TRBD1. CDR1 is WSHSY, CDR2 SAAADI, per germline. The CDR3 has 14 amino acids. The V gene end was trimmed by 2 bases and the J gene end by 6 bases; junction bases not matched to a gene: 4.

The rearrangement joins TRBV3-1 (or the pseudogene TRBV3-2) to TRBJ2-6; weak D call: TRBD1 (5 bases). CDR1 and CDR2 (germline): LGHDT, YNNKEL (reference sequence). The CDR3 covers 15 residues. V was cut by 2 bases and J by 0 bases, with 5 bases left in between. The CDR3 spells CASSQTGSGANVLTF. CDR3 nucleotide sequence: TGTGCCAGCAGCCAAACAGGCTCTGGGGCCAACGTCCTGACTTTC.

The chain carries TRBV28 and TRBJ2-7, with TRBD1 as a possible D gene (6 bases). CDR1 MDHEN and CDR2 SYDVKM come from the germline V gene. The germline V and J ends were trimmed by 7 bases and 2 bases, with 18 bases remaining between them. The CDR3 extends over 15 amino acids. In DNA, the CDR3 is TGTGCCAGCAATATGGGACATTCTTCGGCCTACGAGCAGTACTTC. Its translation is CASNMGHSSAYEQYF.

The chain has TRBV7-3 and TRBJ2-6; D ambiguous. The germline V gene encodes CDR1 SGHTA and CDR2 FQGTGA. The CDR3 is made up of 13 amino acids. Trimming shortened V by 5 bases and J by 4 bases, and 6 bases separated the two germline ends. This CDR3 reads CASSPVGANVLTF. For the CDR3, the DNA is TGTGCCAGCAGCCCGGTGGGGGCCAACGTCCTGACTTTC.

A single count supports this clone. The V and J genes are TRBV28 and TRBJ1-2; D unclear. CDR1 is MDHEN and CDR2 is SYDVKM in the germline V gene. This CDR3 contains 13 residues. V was trimmed by 6 bases and J by 1 base, leaving 9 bases between them. The chain's CDR3 is CASSIPNNYGYTF. CDR3 DNA sequence: TGTGCCAGCAGCATTCCTAATAACTATGGCTACACCTTC.

The V gene is TRBV20-1, the J gene TRBJ2-1; TRBD1 matches 7 bases. Unmatched junction bases numbered 7, after V lost 7 bases and J lost 10 bases. This CDR3 spans 11 amino acids. The germline V gene encodes CDR1 DFQATT and CDR2 SNEGSKA (reference sequence). This CDR3 reads CSVDRRYEQFF. The CDR3 nucleotides are TGCAGTGTGGACAGGAGATACGAGCAGTTCTTC.

This clone has a handful of counts. The chain links TRBV9 to TRBJ1-1; D gene uncertain. Trimming shortened V by 0 bases and J by 1 base, and 10 bases separated the two germline ends. Germline V gene lookup returns CDR1 SGDLS and CDR2 YYNGEE. This CDR3 is built from 15 residues. This CDR3 is CASSVVVSGNTEAFF. DNA of the CDR3: TGTGCCAGCAGCGTAGTGGTTTCGGGGAACACTGAAGCTTTCTTT.